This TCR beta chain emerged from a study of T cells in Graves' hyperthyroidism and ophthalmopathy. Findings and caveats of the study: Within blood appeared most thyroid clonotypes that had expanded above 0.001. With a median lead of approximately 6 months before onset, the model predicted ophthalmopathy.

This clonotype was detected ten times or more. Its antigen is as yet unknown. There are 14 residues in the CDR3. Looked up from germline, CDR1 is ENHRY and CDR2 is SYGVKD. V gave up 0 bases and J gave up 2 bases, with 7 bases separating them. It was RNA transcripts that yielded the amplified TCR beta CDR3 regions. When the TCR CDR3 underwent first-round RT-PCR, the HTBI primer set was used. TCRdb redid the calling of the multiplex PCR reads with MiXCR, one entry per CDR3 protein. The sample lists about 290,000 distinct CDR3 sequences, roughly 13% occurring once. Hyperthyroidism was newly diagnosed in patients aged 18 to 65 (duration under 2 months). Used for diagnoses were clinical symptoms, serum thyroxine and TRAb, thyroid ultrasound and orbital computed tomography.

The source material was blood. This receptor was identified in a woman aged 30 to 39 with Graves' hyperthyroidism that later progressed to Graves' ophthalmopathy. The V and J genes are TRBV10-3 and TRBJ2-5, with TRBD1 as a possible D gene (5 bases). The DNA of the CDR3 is TGTGCCATCAGTGAGTCCAGACAGCAAGAGACCCAGTACTTC. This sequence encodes CAISESRQQETQYF.